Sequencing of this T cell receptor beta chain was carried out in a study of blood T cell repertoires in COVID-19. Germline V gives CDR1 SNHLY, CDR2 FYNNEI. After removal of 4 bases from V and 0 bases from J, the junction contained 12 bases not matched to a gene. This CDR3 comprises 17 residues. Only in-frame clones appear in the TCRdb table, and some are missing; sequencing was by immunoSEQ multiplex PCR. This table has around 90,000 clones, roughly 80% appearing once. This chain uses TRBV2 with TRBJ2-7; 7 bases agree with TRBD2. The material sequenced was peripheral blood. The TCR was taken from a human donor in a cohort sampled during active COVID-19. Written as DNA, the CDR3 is TGTGCCAGCAGTGTGGTTGTCGGGGGGAGGACCTCCTACGAGCAGTACTTC. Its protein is CASSVVVGGRTSYEQYF.